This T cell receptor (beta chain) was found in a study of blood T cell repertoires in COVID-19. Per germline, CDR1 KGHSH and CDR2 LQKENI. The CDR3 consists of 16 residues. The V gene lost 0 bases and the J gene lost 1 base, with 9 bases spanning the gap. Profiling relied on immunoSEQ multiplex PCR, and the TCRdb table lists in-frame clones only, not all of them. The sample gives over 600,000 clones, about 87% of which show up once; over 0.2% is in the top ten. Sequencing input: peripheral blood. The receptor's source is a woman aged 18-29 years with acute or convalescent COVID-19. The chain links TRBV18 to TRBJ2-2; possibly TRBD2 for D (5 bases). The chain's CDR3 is CASSPPERQNTGELFF. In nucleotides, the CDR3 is TGTGCCAGCTCACCACCGGAGCGGCAGAACACCGGGGAGCTGTTTTTT. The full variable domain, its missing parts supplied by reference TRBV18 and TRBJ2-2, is NAGVMQNPRHLVRRRGQEARLRCSPMKGHSHVYWYRQLPEEGLKFMVYLQKENIIDESGMPKERFSAEFPKEGPSILRIQQVVRGDSAAYFCASSPPERQNTGELFFGEGSRLTVL.